Presented here are 6 T cell receptor beta chains from one specimen sequenced in a study of CD8 T cells in ankylosing spondylitis. TCRdb independently ran MiXCR on the 5' RACE reads; one entry per CDR3 protein. The sample carries over 30,000 distinct CDR3 sequences, more than 15% recorded once. What was sequenced was blood. The receptors were sampled from a male donor with ankylosing spondylitis or in good health (not recorded which).

This chain uses TRBV12-3 or TRBV12-4 with TRBJ1-5; 7 nucleotides match TRBD1. The V and J ends lost 3 bases and 4 bases, in that order; junction bases with no gene match: 6. The CDR3 is made up of 15 amino acids. CDR3 amino acids: CASSFADRANQPQHF. CDR3 DNA: TGTGCCAGCAGTTTCGCAGACAGGGCAAATCAGCCCCAGCATTTT.

The chain has TRBV9 and TRBJ1-1; D uncertain. There are 13 residues in the CDR3. The germline V gene encodes CDR1 SGDLS and CDR2 YYNGEE. Deletions cut 0 bases from V and 7 bases from J, with 10 bases between. The CDR3 DNA is TGTGCCAGCAGCGTAGACGGAGGGTTTGAAGCTTTCTTT. It is translated as CASSVDGGFEAFF.

DNA of the CDR3: TGCAGTGCTAGACCAAGAGTATTACTCTACAATGAGCAGTTCTTC. Encoded protein: CSARPRVLLYNEQFF. The rearrangement joins TRBV20-1 to TRBJ2-1; no firm D call. The CDR3 runs 15 residues. V was cut by 2 bases and J by 3 bases, with 14 bases left in between. CDR1 is DFQATT and CDR2 is SNEGSKA in the germline V gene (reference sequence).

V is TRBV12-3 or TRBV12-4 and J is TRBJ2-2; TRBD2 matches 8 bases. V lost 6 bases and J lost 1; bases outside the gene matches: 4. The CDR3 covers 15 residues. The CDR3 here is CASRAGAVNTGELFF. CDR3 sequence (DNA): TGTGCCAGCAGAGCGGGAGCCGTGAACACCGGGGAGCTGTTTTTT.

This sequence joins TRBV5-1 and TRBJ2-3; D might be TRBD1 or TRBD2, each matching 5 bases. The CDR3 runs 14 residues. The V end lost 5 bases, the J end lost 2 bases, and 12 bases lay between the germline ends. Looked up from germline, CDR1 is SGHRS and CDR2 is YFSETQ. The CDR3 spells CASRNRDLTDTQYF. The CDR3 DNA follows: TGCGCCAGCAGAAACCGGGACCTCACAGATACGCAGTATTTT. Using reference TRBV5-1 and TRBJ2-3 for the parts outside the CDR3, the full variable domain is KAGVTQTPRYLIKTRGQQVTLSCSPISGHRSVSWYQQTPGQGLQFLFEYFSETQRNKGNFPGRFSGRQFSNSRSEMNVSTLELGDSALYLCASRNRDLTDTQYFGPGTRLTVL.

The chain combines TRBV4-2 with TRBJ2-7; 13 nucleotides agree with TRBD2. Looked up from germline, CDR1 is LGHNA and CDR2 is YNFKEQ. The CDR3 runs 16 residues. Losses at the gene ends were 4 bases for V and 6 bases for J; bases not matched to a gene: 9. This CDR3 reads CASSLSGLAGVSEQYF. CDR3 bases: TGTGCCAGCAGCCTCTCCGGACTAGCGGGAGTTAGCGAGCAGTACTTC.